The sequence of this TCR beta chain was determined in a study of post-analysis software for immune sequencing data. This clonotype has just a few counts. Every TCR beta cDNA library bore unique molecular identifiers. From the PCR reads, TCRdb called clonotypes with MiXCR, one entry per CDR3 protein. The profile shows approximately 730,000 distinct CDR3 sequences, less than 35% of them singletons. Sequenced input: blood. The TCR originated in a girl aged 10-17 years with multiple sclerosis.

CDR3 DNA: TGCAGTGCTTACAGGGAGGATAATTCACCCCTCCACTTT. This encodes CSAYREDNSPLHF. The chain is built from TRBV20-1 and TRBJ1-6; a weak D match, TRBD1 (6 bases). CDR1 and CDR2 from the germline V gene are DFQATT and SNEGSKA (reference sequence). V was pared by 5 bases and J by 5 bases, with 10 bases between. This CDR3 spans 13 amino acids.